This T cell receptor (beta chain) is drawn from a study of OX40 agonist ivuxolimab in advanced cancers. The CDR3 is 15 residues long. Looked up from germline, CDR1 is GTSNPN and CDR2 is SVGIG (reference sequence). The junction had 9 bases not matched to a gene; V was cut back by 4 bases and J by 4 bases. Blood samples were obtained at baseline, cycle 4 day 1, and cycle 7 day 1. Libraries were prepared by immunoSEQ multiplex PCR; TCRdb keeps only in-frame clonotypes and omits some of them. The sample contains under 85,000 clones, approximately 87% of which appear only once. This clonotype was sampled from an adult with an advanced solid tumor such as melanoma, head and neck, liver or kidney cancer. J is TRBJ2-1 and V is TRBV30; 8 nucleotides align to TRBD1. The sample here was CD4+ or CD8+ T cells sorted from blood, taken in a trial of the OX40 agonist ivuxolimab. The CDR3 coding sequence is TGTGCCTGGATGAATGGACAGGGTTTTTACAATGAGCAGTTCTTC. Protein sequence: CAWMNGQGFYNEQFF.